These T cell receptor beta chains were read from a single sample in a study of T cell responses to AZD1222 COVID-19 vaccine. Sequenced by immunoSEQ multiplex PCR; TCRdb stores in-frame clones only, minus some. The repertoire holds 150,000 to 200,000 clones, around nine tenths seen once, with about 4% in the top ten. Sample: peripheral blood, taken 28 days after the second dose of the MenACWY control vaccine. Every receptor here comes from an adult who received the MenACWY meningococcal vaccine as a control. Each CDR3 is given without its conserved first and last residue. Fields, in order: V gene, J gene, CDR3 protein.

v_gene: TRBV7-9; j_gene: TRBJ2-1; CDR3aa: ASSLGETRQSNEQF
v_gene: TRBV9; j_gene: TRBJ2-7; CDR3aa: ASSVSHGHPYTYEQY
v_gene: TRBV27; j_gene: TRBJ1-4; CDR3aa: ASSLGYSTNEKLF
v_gene: TRBV29-1; j_gene: TRBJ1-4; CDR3aa: SVRTPNEKLF
v_gene: TRBV5-1; j_gene: TRBJ1-6; CDR3aa: ASSRGAVNSPLH
v_gene: TRBV18; j_gene: TRBJ1-5; CDR3aa: ASSAGDSNQPQH
v_gene: TRBV19; j_gene: TRBJ1-4; CDR3aa: ASSIGQGKLF
v_gene: TRBV5-3; j_gene: TRBJ2-3; CDR3aa: ARSYGLAGCTDTQY
v_gene: TRBV6-2/TRBV6-3; j_gene: TRBJ1-1; CDR3aa: ASSLGPGWTEAF
v_gene: TRBV30; j_gene: TRBJ1-1; CDR3aa: AWSHMNTEAF
v_gene: TRBV25-1; j_gene: TRBJ2-2; CDR3aa: ASDTSGLAGGELF
v_gene: TRBV27; j_gene: TRBJ2-7; CDR3aa: ASSLGTSGEQY
v_gene: TRBV9; j_gene: TRBJ1-6; CDR3aa: ASSVEHNSPLH
v_gene: TRBV11-3; j_gene: TRBJ2-7; CDR3aa: ASSRRGKSYEQY
v_gene: TRBV27; j_gene: TRBJ2-3; CDR3aa: ASSLSYSGRQADTQY
v_gene: TRBV5-1; j_gene: TRBJ1-2; CDR3aa: ASTTGERNYGYT
v_gene: TRBV14; j_gene: TRBJ1-2; CDR3aa: ASSLQGVAYGYT
v_gene: TRBV11-3; j_gene: TRBJ1-3; CDR3aa: ASTHPAVGNTIY
v_gene: TRBV27; j_gene: TRBJ2-7; CDR3aa: ASSGTGSYEQY
v_gene: TRBV6-2/TRBV6-3; j_gene: TRBJ1-1; CDR3aa: ASSYLSGGTEAF
v_gene: TRBV19; j_gene: TRBJ2-1; CDR3aa: ASSIVNEQF
v_gene: TRBV11-2; j_gene: TRBJ2-1; CDR3aa: ASSLLSGGRTHNEQF